This T cell receptor beta chain derives from a study of OX40 agonist ivuxolimab in advanced cancers. Study-wide context: Head and neck, renal cell, melanoma or hepatocellular carcinoma were the cancers that dose-escalation patients had. About 40% of patients had received prior checkpoint inhibitor therapy.

The CDR3 is made up of 16 amino acids. CDR1 and CDR2 from the germline V gene are SGHRS and YFSETQ. Trimming took 1 base from V and 5 from J, leaving 19 bases between them. Data came from immunoSEQ multiplex PCR; TCRdb stores just in-frame clones and leaves some out. This sample yields under 40,000 clones, of which 81% are seen a single time; about 1.3% belongs to the top ten. This sample comprised CD4+ or CD8+ T cells sorted from blood, obtained in a trial of the OX40 agonist ivuxolimab. This TCR was sampled from an adult with an advanced solid tumor such as melanoma, head and neck, liver or kidney cancer. The rearrangement joins TRBV5-1 to TRBJ2-7; D gene ambiguous. The CDR3 region is CASSLFGRPLIDEQYF. CDR3 DNA: TGCGCCAGCAGCTTGTTCGGCCGGCCCCTAATAGACGAGCAGTACTTC.